Shown below are 23 T cell receptor beta chains from a single sample sequenced in a study of T cell responses to AZD1222 COVID-19 vaccine. Produced via immunoSEQ multiplex PCR; TCRdb's table is partial and in-frame only. The sample lists roughly 100,000 clones; more than 75% were seen once. This sample comprised peripheral blood, obtained 28 days after the second dose of the MenACWY control vaccine. These receptors originate from an adult who received the MenACWY meningococcal vaccine as a control.

This clone came up once. This chain joins TRBV28 and TRBJ1-5; D ambiguous. This CDR3 is 15 amino acids long. V was pared by 6 bases and J by 0 bases, with 12 bases between. Looked up from germline, CDR1 is MDHEN and CDR2 is SYDVKM. The CDR3 DNA follows: TGTGCCAGCAGCCTCCATGGAAATAGCAATCAGCCCCAGCATTTT. Encoded protein: CASSLHGNSNQPQHF. Drawing the rest from reference TRBV28 and TRBJ1-5, the complete variable domain is DVKVTQSSRYLVKRTGEKVFLECVQDMDHENMFWYRQDPGLGLRLIYFSYDVKMKEKGDIPEGYSVSREKKERFSLILESASTNQTSMYLCASSLHGNSNQPQHFGDGTRLSIL.

The rearrangement links TRBV9 to TRBJ1-2; 8 bases agree with TRBD1. The ends lost 0 bases at V and 4 bases at J; junction bases unmatched: 5. CDR3 length: 15 residues. Per the germline V gene, CDR1 is SGDLS and CDR2 is YYNGEE. Here the CDR3 DNA reads TGTGCCAGCAGCGTAGGGCAGGGGGCGATCTATGGCTACACCTTC. Its protein is CASSVGQGAIYGYTF.

DNA of the CDR3: TGTGCCAGCAGTGGTCAGGCCTACGAGCAGTACTTC. Its translation: CASSGQAYEQYF. V gene TRBV28 combines with J gene TRBJ2-7, with D uncertain. The V gene's germline CDR1 is MDHEN and CDR2 SYDVKM. The CDR3 loop spans 12 amino acids. V shed 5 bases and J shed 2 bases, with 7 bases lying between them.

The rearrangement joins TRBV6-5 to TRBJ2-2, with D unclear. Trimming took 2 bases from V and 4 from J, leaving 11 bases between them. The CDR3 is made up of 15 amino acids. CDR1 and CDR2 (germline): MNHEY, SVGAGI. DNA for the CDR3: TGTGCCAGCAGTTACGCGCGCCAAGCCACCGGGGAGCTGTTTTTT. As protein: CASSYARQATGELFF.

The chain uses TRBV19 and TRBJ2-1, with 12 positions matching TRBD2. Trimming took 3 bases from V and 6 from J; bases not matched to a gene: 3. This CDR3 has 15 residues. From germline, CDR1 is LNHDA and CDR2 SQIVND (reference sequence). Here the CDR3 reads CASSILAGGRNEQFF. The CDR3 DNA reads as TGTGCCAGTAGTATTCTAGCGGGGGGGCGCAATGAGCAGTTCTTC.

This chain uses TRBV29-1 with TRBJ1-1; D unresolved. Germline CDR1 SQVTM, CDR2 ANQGSEA. Trimming took off 7 bases at V and 1 base at J, with 13 bases between the two ends. The CDR3 sequence is 13 residues long. The CDR3 bases are TGCAGCGCCACGGGGTCGCCGAACACTGAAGCTTTCTTT. Encoded protein: CSATGSPNTEAFF.

The chain employs TRBV9 and TRBJ2-5; tentatively, D is TRBD2 (5 bases). The CDR3 has 13 amino acids. Between the trimmed V and J ends, which lost 5 bases and 4 bases, there was a span of 12 bases. Germline V lookup: CDR1 SGDLS, CDR2 YYNGEE. CDR3 nucleotides: TGTGCCAGCAGTGAGGGATTCGGAGAGACCCAGTACTTC. This codes for CASSEGFGETQYF.

This clone has just a few counts. CDR3 bases: TGTGCCAGCAGCTCCCCAAAGTATGGGGCCAACGTCCTGACTTTC. Its protein is CASSSPKYGANVLTF. This chain uses TRBV11-2 with TRBJ2-6; D gene uncertain. The germline CDR1 and CDR2 sequences are SGHAT and FQNNGV. The CDR3 runs 15 residues. V was pared by 4 bases and J by 3 bases, with 10 bases between.

The rearrangement links TRBV7-8 to TRBJ2-2; tentatively, D is TRBD1 (6 bases). The germline V and J ends were trimmed by 4 bases and 7 bases, with 13 bases remaining between them. CDR1 is SGHVS and CDR2 is FQNEAQ in the germline V gene. The CDR3 has 14 residues. The chain's CDR3 is CASSSNRVVGELFF. The CDR3 bases are TGTGCCAGCAGCTCCAACAGGGTAGTCGGGGAGCTGTTTTTT.

The chain carries TRBV27 and TRBJ2-7; 8 bases are a match to TRBD1. This CDR3 has 16 amino acids. V lost 5 bases and J lost 5; bases outside the gene matches: 14. Germline V lookup: CDR1 MNHEY, CDR2 SMNVEV (reference sequence). The CDR3 DNA is TGTGCCAGCAGTCTCCCACAGGCCAGGGGGCCCCACGAGCAGTACTTC. Amino acid sequence: CASSLPQARGPHEQYF.

The chain uses TRBV29-1 and TRBJ1-1; D is uncertain. V gave up 7 bases and J gave up 3 bases, with 15 bases separating them. The germline V gene encodes CDR1 SQVTM and CDR2 ANQGSEA. The CDR3 extends over 13 amino acids. The CDR3 nucleotides read TGCAGCGCACAACTAAGCCCAGACACTGAAGCTTTCTTT. It encodes CSAQLSPDTEAFF.

The CDR3 bases are TGTGCCAGCAGCCCAAGGACAGGGGGCTACGAGCAGTACTTC. This codes for CASSPRTGGYEQYF. The chain has TRBV11-1 and TRBJ2-7, with 10 bases aligning to TRBD1. The CDR3 is made up of 14 amino acids. From germline, CDR1 is SGHAT and CDR2 FQDESV (reference sequence). V gave up 5 bases and J gave up 3 bases; unmatched junction bases: 4.

The chain links TRBV28 to TRBJ1-5; TRBD1 matches at 9 bases. J was trimmed by 6 bases and V by 3 bases; bases with no gene match: 9. Germline V gene lookup returns CDR1 MDHEN and CDR2 SYDVKM. The CDR3 totals 16 residues. The CDR3 sequence is CASSLWTGEVVQPQHF. The CDR3 nucleotides read TGTGCCAGCAGTTTGTGGACAGGGGAGGTTGTTCAGCCCCAGCATTTT.

This rearrangement joins TRBV6-5 to TRBJ1-1; D might be TRBD1 (6 bases). Trimming left V 2 bases short and J 6 bases short, with 10 bases between. The CDR3 contains 13 residues. Germline assignment: CDR1 MNHEY and CDR2 SVGAGI. CDR3 sequence reads: CASSYRGRAEAFF. The DNA of the CDR3 is TGTGCCAGCAGTTACAGGGGGAGGGCTGAAGCTTTCTTT.

CDR3 residues: CASSFRVLYEQYF. The CDR3 DNA follows: TGTGCCAGCAGTTTTAGGGTGCTCTACGAGCAGTACTTC. The chain uses TRBV12-3 or TRBV12-4 and TRBJ2-7; D gene uncertain. The CDR3 extends over 13 amino acids. V shed 3 bases and J shed 3 bases, with 9 bases lying between them.

The J gene is TRBJ2-3, the V gene TRBV21-1; the table's D call TRBD1 went unverified against the DNA. TRBV21-1 is shown as a pseudogene. This CDR3 is built from 17 residues. The CDR3 DNA reads TGTGCCAGCAGCAAACTTCCGGCAGGGTATAGCACAGATACGCAGTATTTT. It codes for CASSKLPAGYSTDTQYF.

This clone was counted a few times. CDR3 residues: CATSDPIVGGQETQYF. The CDR3 nucleotides read TGTGCCACCAGTGACCCGATAGTGGGGGGGCAAGAGACCCAGTACTTC. This chain connects TRBV24-1 to TRBJ2-5, with 7 nucleotides matching TRBD2. CDR1 and CDR2 (germline): KGHDR, SFDVKD. With V trimmed by 4 bases and J by 2 bases, 9 bases remained unmatched. The CDR3 runs to 16 residues.

The CDR3 DNA sequence: TGTGCCAGCAGCCCACGACAGGGGAGGAAAGCTTTCTTT. It encodes CASSPRQGRKAFF. This chain links TRBV11-3 with TRBJ1-1; 8 bases match TRBD1. V lost 5 bases and J lost 9; bases outside the gene matches: 8. Germline loops: CDR1 SGHNT, CDR2 YENEEA. The CDR3 is 13 residues long. Combining the CDR3 with reference TRBV11-3 and TRBJ1-1 gives the whole variable domain EAGVVQSPRYKIIEKKQPVAFWCNPISGHNTLYWYLQNLGQGPELLIRYENEEAVDDSQLPKDRFSAERLKGVDSTLKIQPAELGDSAVYLCASSPRQGRKAFFGQGTRLTVV.

The rearrangement uses TRBV7-2 and TRBJ1-3, with TRBD1 matching 8 bases. Germline V CDR1 and CDR2: SGHTA, FQGNSA. This CDR3 is 17 amino acids long. V shed 3 bases and J 0 bases; nucleotides not matched to a gene: 7. The CDR3 is CASSFSGTGGSGNTIYF. The CDR3 DNA follows: TGTGCCAGCAGCTTCTCCGGGACAGGTGGCTCTGGAAACACCATATATTTT.

The chain links TRBV28 to TRBJ1-4; D perhaps matches TRBD1 (5 bases). The CDR3 covers 14 residues. Trimming took 6 bases from V and 8 from J, leaving 16 bases between them. In germline, CDR1 is MDHEN, CDR2 SYDVKM. The chain's CDR3 is CASRGQGGGEKLFF. In DNA, the CDR3 is TGTGCCAGCAGAGGCCAGGGTGGGGGGGAAAAACTGTTTTTT.

The count of this clone is one. The genes are TRBV7-2 and TRBJ1-2, with a tentative D call TRBD1 (5 bases). Trimming left V 5 bases short and J 4 bases short, with 17 bases between. From germline, CDR1 is SGHTA and CDR2 FQGNSA. The CDR3 totals 15 residues. Written as DNA, the CDR3 is TGTGCCAGCAGCAAGGGCAGGGAAGCGATCTATGGCTACACCTTC. Protein: CASSKGREAIYGYTF. The full variable domain, in which reference TRBV7-2 and TRBJ1-2 provide the parts outside the CDR3, is GAGVSQSPSNKVTEKGKDVELRCDPISGHTALYWYRQSLGQGLEFLIYFQGNSAPDKSGLPSDRFSAERTGGSVSTLTIQRTQQEDSAVYLCASSKGREAIYGYTFGSGTRLTVV.

This clone has just a few counts. The DNA for the CDR3 is TGTGCCAGCAGCCATAGCGGCCTAGGGGCTTTCTTT. Protein: CASSHSGLGAFF. The chain joins TRBV3-1 (or the pseudogene TRBV3-2) to TRBJ1-1; no clear D gene. This CDR3 contains 12 residues. Germline V gene lookup returns CDR1 LGHDT and CDR2 YNNKEL (reference sequence). V was cut by 3 bases and J by 11 bases, with 13 bases left in between.

The rearrangement uses TRBV11-1 and TRBJ1-1; D call uncertain. Per germline, CDR1 SGHAT and CDR2 FQDESV (reference sequence). Between the trimmed V and J ends, which lost 5 bases and 5 bases, there was a span of 18 bases. The CDR3 length is 15 residues. CDR3 loop: CASSPRVAVGTEAFF. CDR3 bases: TGTGCCAGCAGCCCAAGAGTGGCAGTGGGGACTGAAGCTTTCTTT.